This is a list of T cell receptor beta chains from one sample in a study of blood T cell repertoires in COVID-19. Generated by immunoSEQ multiplex PCR, the TCRdb table keeps only in-frame clones and is missing some. The table lists about 84,000 clones, about 83% of them singletons, with roughly 30% in the top ten. Sequencing used peripheral blood. These receptors all stem from a woman aged 80 or over with acute or convalescent COVID-19. The CDR3 runs from the conserved cysteine through the conserved F or W. A D gene is named only where the DNA matches it firmly. Clone size is stated in some rows and not others, as once, few, many or a class when expanded.

TRBJ2-7 | - | TRBV29-1 | - | CSVGTFTGEQYF | TGCAGCGTGGGGACTTTCACGGGCGAGCAGTACTTC
TRBJ2-3 | TRBD2 | TRBV19 | - | CASSIQGTSGRDTQYF | TGTGCCAGTAGTATCCAGGGGACTAGCGGGAGGGATACGCAGTATTTT
TRBJ2-7 | TRBD1 | TRBV25-1 | - | CASHGTGTYEQYF | TGTGCCAGTCACGGGACAGGGACTTACGAGCAGTACTTC
TRBJ2-7 | TRBD2 | TRBV9 | - | CASSVAPTREGNEQYF | TGTGCCAGCAGCGTAGCCCCCACAAGGGAGGGTAACGAGCAGTACTTC
TRBJ2-5 | - | TRBV7-8 | - | CASSIQSTQETQYF | TGTGCCAGCAGCATACAGTCAACTCAAGAGACCCAGTACTTC
TRBJ2-2 | TRBD1 | TRBV2 | - | CASKADRGLGELFF | TGTGCCAGCAAGGCGGACAGGGGGCTCGGGGAGCTGTTTTTT
TRBJ2-3 | - | TRBV11-3 | - | CASRGLTDTQYF | TGTGCCAGCAGGGGGCTCACAGATACGCAGTATTTT
TRBJ2-5 | - | TRBV24-1 | - | CATSDVDRYQETQYF | TGTGCCACCAGTGATGTTGACAGGTACCAAGAGACCCAGTACTTC
TRBJ2-3 | TRBD2 | TRBV5-8 | - | CASSLAGVGTDTQYF | TGTGCCAGCAGCCTAGCGGGAGTTGGCACAGATACGCAGTATTTT
TRBJ1-5 | TRBD1 | TRBV5-1 | few | CASSSRTGGLGDQPQHF | TGCGCCAGCAGCTCGAGGACAGGGGGCCTTGGGGATCAGCCCCAGCATTTT
TRBJ2-1 | - | TRBV7-2 | - | CASSLDGGSNNEQFF | TGTGCCAGCAGCTTAGACGGTGGGAGTAACAATGAGCAGTTCTTC
TRBJ2-4 | TRBD2 | TRBV19 | - | CASSTAGEGTIQYF | TGTGCCAGTAGTACCGCGGGAGAGGGAACCATTCAGTACTTC
TRBJ2-3 | TRBD2 | TRBV7-2 | - | CASSLARTSGRNTQYF | TGTGCCAGCAGCTTAGCCCGGACTAGCGGTCGAAATACGCAGTATTTT
TRBJ1-3 | - | TRBV5-1 | once | CASSLAERYTGNTIYF | TGCGCCAGCAGCTTGGCCGAGAGGTACACTGGAAACACCATATATTTT
TRBJ2-1 | - | TRBV3-1/TRBV3-2 | - | CASSQGGLRVPHKGPDWAHEQFF | TGTGCCAGCAGCCAAGGGGGCCTGAGAGTCCCTCACAAAGGGCCTGACTGGGCCCATGAGCAGTTCTTC
TRBJ1-1 | - | TRBV18 | - | CASSPLTRSTEAFF | TGTGCCAGCTCACCATTGACCAGGTCCACTGAAGCTTTCTTT
TRBJ2-3 | - | TRBV27 | - | CASRLLSYGTDTQYF | TGTGCCAGCCGTTTATTGAGTTATGGCACAGATACGCAGTATTTT
TRBJ2-2 | TRBD1 | TRBV27 | - | CASSLLGRGRAGELFF | TGTGCCAGCAGTCTCCTGGGCAGGGGGAGAGCCGGGGAGCTGTTTTTT
TRBJ2-7 | - | TRBV7-2 | - | CASSPSGRGSYEQYF | TGTGCCAGCAGCCCCTCGGGGCGGGGTTCCTACGAGCAGTACTTC
TRBJ2-7 | TRBD1 | TRBV6-5 | - | CASTGQQTYEQYF | TGTGCCAGCACGGGACAGCAGACCTACGAGCAGTACTTC
TRBJ2-7 | TRBD1 | TRBV19 | - | CASRRSDRGDPYEQYF | TGTGCCAGTAGGAGGTCCGACAGGGGGGATCCCTACGAGCAGTACTTC
TRBJ2-5 | - | TRBV28 | - | CASSARETQYF | TGTGCCAGCAGTGCCCGGGAGACCCAGTACTTC
TRBJ2-5 | - | TRBV28 | once | CASRTRRETQYF | TGTGCCAGCAGGACTAGGAGAGAGACCCAGTACTTC
TRBJ2-1 | - | TRBV19 | few | CASSIGYLSSYNEQFF | TGTGCCAGTAGTATAGGGTACTTAAGCTCCTACAATGAGCAGTTCTTC
TRBJ1-2 | - | TRBV5-1 | - | CASSKDSGGGYTF | TGCGCCAGCAGCAAGGACTCGGGCGGCGGCTACACCTTC
TRBJ2-7 | TRBD2 | TRBV7-2 | few | CASSLQRELPEQYF | TGTGCCAGCAGCTTACAGCGGGAGTTGCCCGAGCAGTACTTC
TRBJ1-5 | TRBD1 | TRBV24-1 | - | CATSTGGYQPQHF | TGTGCCACCTCGACAGGGGGATATCAGCCCCAGCATTTT
TRBJ2-7 | - | TRBV7-8 | - | CASSLIQVTYEQYF | TGTGCCAGCAGCTTAATACAGGTGACCTACGAGCAGTACTTC
TRBJ2-2 | - | TRBV30 | - | CASSRGIDSNTGELFF | TGTGCCAGTTCGAGGGGGATCGATTCGAACACCGGGGAGCTGTTTTTT
TRBJ1-5 | - | TRBV30 | - | CAWSVAAGQPQHF | TGTGCCTGGAGTGTAGCCGCAGGTCAGCCCCAGCATTTT
TRBJ1-2 | - | TRBV20-1 | - | CSLSGVGTF | TGCAGCTTATCAGGGGTTGGCACCTTC
TRBJ1-2 | TRBD1 | TRBV4-2 | - | CASSQERQGPHGYTF | TGTGCCAGCAGCCAAGAAAGACAGGGGCCCCATGGCTACACCTTC
TRBJ2-3 | - | TRBV2 | - | CASTLQGTDTQYF | TGTGCCAGCACTCTACAGGGCACAGATACGCAGTATTTT
TRBJ2-1 | TRBD2 | TRBV9 | - | CASSVGSSGINEQFF | TGTGCCAGCAGCGTAGGATCTAGCGGGATTAATGAGCAGTTCTTC
TRBJ2-1 | - | TRBV9 | few | CASSTRTEQFF | TGTGCCAGCAGCACTCGGACAGAGCAGTTCTTC
TRBJ2-3 | TRBD1 | TRBV18 | - | CASSPTGQYPPSTDTQYF | TGTGCCAGCTCACCAACGGGACAGTACCCTCCTAGCACAGATACGCAGTATTTT
TRBJ2-5 | - | TRBV21-1 | - | CASAGRDTGAGQTEETQYF | TGTGCCAGCGCGGGAAGGGATACAGGGGCTGGCCAAACAGAAGAGACCCAGTACTTC
TRBJ2-5 | - | TRBV7-9 | - | CASSRREQIQETQYF | TGTGCCAGCAGCCGCCGGGAACAAATCCAAGAGACCCAGTACTTC
TRBJ1-2 | TRBD1 | TRBV7-9 | - | CASSPTGGANGYTF | TGTGCCAGCAGCCCGACAGGGGGCGCGAATGGCTACACCTTC
TRBJ2-1 | TRBD1 | TRBV9 | - | CASSATTGGQRFF | TGTGCCAGCAGCGCTACGACAGGGGGCCAACGGTTCTTC
TRBJ2-7 | TRBD2 | TRBV6-5 | - | CASRLAGAQEQYF | TGTGCCAGCAGGCTAGCGGGAGCTCAGGAGCAGTACTTC
TRBJ1-2 | TRBD1 | TRBV5-4 | - | CASTHGQDYGYTF | TGTGCCAGCACCCACGGACAGGACTATGGCTACACCTTC